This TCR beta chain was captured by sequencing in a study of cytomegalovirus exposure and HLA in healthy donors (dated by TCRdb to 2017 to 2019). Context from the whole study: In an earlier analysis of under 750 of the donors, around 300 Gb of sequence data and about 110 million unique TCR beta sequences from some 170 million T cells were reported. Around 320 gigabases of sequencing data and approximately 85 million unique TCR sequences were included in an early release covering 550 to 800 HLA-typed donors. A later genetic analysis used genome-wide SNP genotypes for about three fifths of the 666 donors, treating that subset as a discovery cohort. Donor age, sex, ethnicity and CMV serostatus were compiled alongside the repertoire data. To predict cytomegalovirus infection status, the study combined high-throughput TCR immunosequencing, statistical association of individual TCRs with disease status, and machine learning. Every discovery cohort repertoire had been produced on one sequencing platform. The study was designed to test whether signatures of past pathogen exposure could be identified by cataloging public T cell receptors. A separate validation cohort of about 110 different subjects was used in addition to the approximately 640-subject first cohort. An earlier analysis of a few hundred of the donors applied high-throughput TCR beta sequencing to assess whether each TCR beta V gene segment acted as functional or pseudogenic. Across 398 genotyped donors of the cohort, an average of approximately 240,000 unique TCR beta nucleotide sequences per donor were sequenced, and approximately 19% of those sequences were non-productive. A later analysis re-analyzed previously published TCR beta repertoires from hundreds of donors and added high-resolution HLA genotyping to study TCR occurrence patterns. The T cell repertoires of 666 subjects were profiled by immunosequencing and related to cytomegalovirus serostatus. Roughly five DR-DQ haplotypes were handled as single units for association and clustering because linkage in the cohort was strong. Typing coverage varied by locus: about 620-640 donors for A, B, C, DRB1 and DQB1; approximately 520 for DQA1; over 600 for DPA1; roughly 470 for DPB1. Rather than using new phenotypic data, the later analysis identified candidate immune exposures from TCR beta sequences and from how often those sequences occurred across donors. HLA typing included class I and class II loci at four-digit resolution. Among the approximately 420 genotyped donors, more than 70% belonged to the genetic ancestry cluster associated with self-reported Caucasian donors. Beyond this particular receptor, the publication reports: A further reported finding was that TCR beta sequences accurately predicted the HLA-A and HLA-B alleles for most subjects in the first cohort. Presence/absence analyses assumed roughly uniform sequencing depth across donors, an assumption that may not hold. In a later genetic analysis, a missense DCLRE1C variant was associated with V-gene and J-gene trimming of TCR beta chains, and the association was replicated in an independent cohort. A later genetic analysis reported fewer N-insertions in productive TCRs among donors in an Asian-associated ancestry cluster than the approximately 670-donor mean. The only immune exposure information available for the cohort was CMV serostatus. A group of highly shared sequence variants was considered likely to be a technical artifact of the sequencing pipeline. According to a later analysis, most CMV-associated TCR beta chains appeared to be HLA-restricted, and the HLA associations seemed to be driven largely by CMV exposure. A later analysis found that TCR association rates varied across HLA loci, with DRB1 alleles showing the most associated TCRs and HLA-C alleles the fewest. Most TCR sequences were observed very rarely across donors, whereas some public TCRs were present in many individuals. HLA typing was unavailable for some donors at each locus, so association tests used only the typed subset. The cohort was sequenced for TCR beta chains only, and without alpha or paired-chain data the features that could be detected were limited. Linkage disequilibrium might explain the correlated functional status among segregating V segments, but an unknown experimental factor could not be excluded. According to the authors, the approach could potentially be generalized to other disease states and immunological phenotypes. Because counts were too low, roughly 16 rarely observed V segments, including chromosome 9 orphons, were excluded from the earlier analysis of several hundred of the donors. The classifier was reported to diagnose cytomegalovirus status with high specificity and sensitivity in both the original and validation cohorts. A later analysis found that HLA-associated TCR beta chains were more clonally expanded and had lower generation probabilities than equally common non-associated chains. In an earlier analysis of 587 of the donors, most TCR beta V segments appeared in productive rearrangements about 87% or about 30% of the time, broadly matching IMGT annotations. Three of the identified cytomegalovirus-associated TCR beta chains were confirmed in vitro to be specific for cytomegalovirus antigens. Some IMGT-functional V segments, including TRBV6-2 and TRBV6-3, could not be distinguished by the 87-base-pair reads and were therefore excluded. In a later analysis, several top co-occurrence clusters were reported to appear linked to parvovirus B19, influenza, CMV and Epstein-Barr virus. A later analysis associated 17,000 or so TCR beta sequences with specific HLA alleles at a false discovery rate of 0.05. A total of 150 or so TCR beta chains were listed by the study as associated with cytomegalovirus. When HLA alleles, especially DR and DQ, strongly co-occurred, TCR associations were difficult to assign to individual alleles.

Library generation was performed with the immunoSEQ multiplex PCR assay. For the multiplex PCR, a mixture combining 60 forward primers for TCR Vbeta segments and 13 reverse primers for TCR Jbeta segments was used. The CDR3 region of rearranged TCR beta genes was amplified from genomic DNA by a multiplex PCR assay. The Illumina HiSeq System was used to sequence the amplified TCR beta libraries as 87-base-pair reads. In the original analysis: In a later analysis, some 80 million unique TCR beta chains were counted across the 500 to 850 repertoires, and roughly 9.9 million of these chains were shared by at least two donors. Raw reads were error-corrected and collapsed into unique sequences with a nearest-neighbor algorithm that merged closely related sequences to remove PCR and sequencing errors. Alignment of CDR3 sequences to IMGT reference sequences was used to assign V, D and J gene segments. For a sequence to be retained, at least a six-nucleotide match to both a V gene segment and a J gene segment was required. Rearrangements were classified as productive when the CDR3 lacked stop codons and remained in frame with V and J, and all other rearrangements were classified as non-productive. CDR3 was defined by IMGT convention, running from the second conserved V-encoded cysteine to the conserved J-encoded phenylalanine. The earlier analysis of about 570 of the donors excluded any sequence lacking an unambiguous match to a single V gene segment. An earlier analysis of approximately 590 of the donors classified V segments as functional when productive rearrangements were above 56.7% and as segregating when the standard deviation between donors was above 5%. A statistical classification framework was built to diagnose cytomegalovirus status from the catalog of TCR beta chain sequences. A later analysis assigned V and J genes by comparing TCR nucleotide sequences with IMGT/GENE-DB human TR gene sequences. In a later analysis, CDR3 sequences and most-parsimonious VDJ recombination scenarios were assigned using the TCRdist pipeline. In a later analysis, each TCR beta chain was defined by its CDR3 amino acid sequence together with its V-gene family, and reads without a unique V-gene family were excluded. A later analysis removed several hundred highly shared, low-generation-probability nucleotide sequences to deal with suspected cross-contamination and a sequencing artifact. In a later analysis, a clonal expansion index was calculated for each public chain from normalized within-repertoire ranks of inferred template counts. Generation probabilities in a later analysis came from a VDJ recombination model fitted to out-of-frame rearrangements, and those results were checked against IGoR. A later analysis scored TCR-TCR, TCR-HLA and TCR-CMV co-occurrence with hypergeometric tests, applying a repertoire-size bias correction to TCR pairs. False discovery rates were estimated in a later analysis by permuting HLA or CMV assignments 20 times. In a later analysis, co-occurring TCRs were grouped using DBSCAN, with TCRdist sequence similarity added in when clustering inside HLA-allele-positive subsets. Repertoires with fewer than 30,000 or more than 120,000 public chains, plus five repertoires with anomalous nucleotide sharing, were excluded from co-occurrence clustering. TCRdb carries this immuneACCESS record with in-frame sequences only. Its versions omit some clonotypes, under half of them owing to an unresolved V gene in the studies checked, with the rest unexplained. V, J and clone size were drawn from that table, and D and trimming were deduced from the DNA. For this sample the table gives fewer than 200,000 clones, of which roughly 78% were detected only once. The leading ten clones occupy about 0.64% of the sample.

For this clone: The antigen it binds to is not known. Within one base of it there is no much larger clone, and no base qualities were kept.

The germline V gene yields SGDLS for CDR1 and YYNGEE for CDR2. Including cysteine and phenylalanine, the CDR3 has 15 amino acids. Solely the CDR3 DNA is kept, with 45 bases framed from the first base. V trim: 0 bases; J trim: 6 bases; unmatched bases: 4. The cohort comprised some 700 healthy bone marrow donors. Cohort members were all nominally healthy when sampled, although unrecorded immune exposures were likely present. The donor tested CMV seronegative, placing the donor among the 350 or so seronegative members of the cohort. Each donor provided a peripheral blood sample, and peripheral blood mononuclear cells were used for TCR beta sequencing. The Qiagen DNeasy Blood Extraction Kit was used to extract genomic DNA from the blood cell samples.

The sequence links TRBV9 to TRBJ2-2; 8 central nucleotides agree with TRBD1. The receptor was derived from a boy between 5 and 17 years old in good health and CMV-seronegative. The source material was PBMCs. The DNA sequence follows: TGTGCCAGCAGCGTAGGGACAGGGCACCCCGGGGAGCTGTTTTTT. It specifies CASSVGTGHPGELFF.